The 6 T cell receptor beta chains below were found in one sample sequenced in a study of control samples from healthy donors and cancer patients. The protocol was immunoSEQ multiplex PCR, while the TCRdb copy is restricted to in-frame clones and leaves out a portion. The table includes approximately 150,000 clones, about 90% detected once. Sequencing used blood. The receptors were sampled from a man between 18 and 35 years old in good health.

The chain employs TRBV19 and TRBJ2-5, with 11 bases lining up with TRBD2. CDR1 is LNHDA and CDR2 is SQIVND in the germline V gene (reference sequence). The V gene end was trimmed by 3 bases and the J gene end by 5 bases; junction bases not matched to a gene: 14. The CDR3 totals 18 residues. Here the CDR3 reads CASSMAKVASGGRETQYF. The CDR3 DNA is TGTGCCAGTAGTATGGCCAAAGTGGCTAGCGGGGGGCGGGAGACCCAGTACTTC.

This sequence joins TRBV5-1 and TRBJ1-1; D remains unclear. Trimming left V 4 bases short and J 5 bases short, with 15 bases between. Germline CDR1 is SGHRS and CDR2 is YFSETQ. This CDR3 has 14 residues. CDR3 in DNA: TGCGCCAGCAGCCGAGTCTTGGACGGGACTGAAGCTTTCTTT. Protein sequence: CASSRVLDGTEAFF.

This sequence joins TRBV21-1 and TRBJ2-7. TRBV21-1 is an annotated pseudogene. The CDR3 runs 14 residues. The CDR3 sequence is CASSKKGFTYEQYF. As DNA, the CDR3 is TGTGCCAGCAGCAAAAAAGGGTTCACCTACGAGCAGTACTTC.

The gene calls are TRBV10-1 and TRBJ1-5; no reliable D call. Trimming stripped 0 bases from V and 5 bases from J, with 5 bases between. The CDR3 extends over 13 amino acids. Germline CDR1 and CDR2: WNHNN and SYGVQD (reference sequence). Here the CDR3 reads CASSESGDQPQHF. CDR3 sequence (DNA): TGCGCCAGCAGTGAGTCAGGAGATCAGCCCCAGCATTTT.

V usage is TRBV19 and J usage is TRBJ2-7, with 12 bases matching TRBD1. V was clipped by 10 bases and J by 4 bases; unmatched bases: 8. The CDR3 is made up of 14 amino acids. Germline V gives CDR1 LNHDA, CDR2 SQIVND (reference sequence). The CDR3 DNA sequence: TGTGCCACTCGATCGGGACAGGGGGCTTACGAGCAGTACTTC. It codes for CATRSGQGAYEQYF.

The rearrangement uses TRBV11-2 and TRBJ2-7; 13 bases align to TRBD2. The CDR3 is made up of 15 amino acids. V trimming: 4 bases; J trimming: 4 bases; junction bases outside the gene matches: 4. Germline V gene data show CDR1 as SGHAT and CDR2 as FQNNGV. CDR3 residues: CASSSRTSGGYEQYF. CDR3 sequence (DNA): TGTGCCAGCAGCTCCCGGACTAGCGGGGGATACGAGCAGTACTTC.